One sample yielded the 23 T cell receptor beta chains listed below, sequenced in a study of spatial heterogeneity in lung cancer. Study conclusions and caveats: Within tumors, counts of expanded alpha and beta TCRs tracked tumor mutation counts.

These TCRs' antigens remain unknown. TCRdb reprocessed the 5' RACE reads via MiXCR and lists one record per CDR3 protein. The table lists some 9,800 distinct CDR3 sequences, 4% to 6% of them singletons. Time point: sample taken at primary tumor resection. Sequences were derived from lung tumor tissue, sampled at surgery. The receptors derive from a female donor with early-stage non-small cell lung cancer.

This clonotype ranks as medium-sized (0.01 to 0.1%). This chain links TRBV20-1 with TRBJ1-1; 7 bases are a match to TRBD1. Germline V CDR1 and CDR2: DFQATT, SNEGSKA (reference sequence). V lost 0 bases, J lost 7 bases, and 8 bases stayed unmatched. The CDR3 has 14 amino acids. The DNA for the CDR3 is TGCAGTGCTAGAGATCGGGGACAGACTTTTGAAGCTTTCTTT. It is translated as CSARDRGQTFEAFF.

This clonotype has a count of ten or more. This chain links TRBV5-1 with TRBJ1-1; a possible D gene is TRBD1 (6 bases). This CDR3 spans 14 amino acids. The V gene lost 3 bases and the J gene lost 3 bases, with 12 bases spanning the gap. Germline V gene data show CDR1 as SGHRS and CDR2 as YFSETQ. CDR3 sequence (DNA): TGCGCCAGCAGCTCGACAGGAGGGGACACTGAAGCTTTCTTT. Translation gives CASSSTGGDTEAFF. Based on the CDR3 plus reference TRBV5-1 and TRBJ1-1, the full variable domain is KAGVTQTPRYLIKTRGQQVTLSCSPISGHRSVSWYQQTPGQGLQFLFEYFSETQRNKGNFPGRFSGRQFSNSRSEMNVSTLELGDSALYLCASSSTGGDTEAFFGQGTRLTVV.

Points on this clonotype: One end of the junction varies from germline; a read error may be responsible. This sequence joins TRBV7-3 and TRBJ1-1, with D possibly being TRBD1 (5 bases). This CDR3 is built from 14 residues. The germline V gene has CDR1 SGHTA and CDR2 FQGTGA. CDR3 region: CVSSLTGRDTEAFF. The CDR3 DNA is TGTGTCAGCAGCTTAACCGGCAGGGACACTGAAGCTTTCTTT.

Many counts were recorded for this clonotype. The chain is built from TRBV12-3 or TRBV12-4 and TRBJ2-7, with D possibly TRBD2 on 6 matching bases. There are 11 residues in the CDR3. Trimming shortened V by 3 bases and J by 6 bases, and 6 bases separated the two germline ends. The chain's CDR3 is CASSLGGEQYF. Written as DNA, the CDR3 is TGTGCCAGCAGTTTGGGGGGCGAGCAGTACTTC.

Ten or more counts support this clonotype. The chain joins TRBV10-2 to TRBJ1-2; D ambiguous. The CDR3 has 15 residues. The germline CDR1 and CDR2 sequences are WSHSY and SAAADI. With 0 bases removed from V and 4 bases from J, the gap between germline ends came to 12 bases. This CDR3 is CASSESSGVSYGYTF. CDR3 DNA: TGCGCCAGCAGTGAGTCTTCGGGAGTATCCTATGGCTACACCTTC.

This clonotype was found many times. The chain combines TRBV6-1 with TRBJ2-7; tentative D call: TRBD2 (6 bases). This CDR3 has 13 amino acids. Germline CDR1 reads MNHNS; CDR2 reads SASEGT. Between the trimmed V and J ends, which lost 3 bases and 5 bases, there was a span of 11 bases. The CDR3 coding sequence is TGTGCCAGCAGTGAGGGGACTGGTGACGAGCAGTACTTC. This encodes CASSEGTGDEQYF.

Regarding this clonotype: One base away lies a much larger clone, so this may be a sequencing read error. The chain is built from TRBV6-1 and TRBJ2-5; weak D call: TRBD2 (5 bases). Trimming removed 9 bases at V and 1 base at J, with 12 bases between. CDR1 and CDR2 (germline): MNHNS, SASEGT. The CDR3 sequence is 13 residues long. The CDR3 bases are TGTGCCAGGAACCCGGACTTCCAAGAGACCCAGTACTTC. Residues: CARNPDFQETQYF.

This clonotype is classed as medium-sized. This sequence joins TRBV20-1 and TRBJ2-3; D is unresolved. There are 11 residues in the CDR3. V lost 3 bases and J lost 9, with 10 bases in between. The V gene's germline CDR1 is DFQATT and CDR2 SNEGSKA (reference sequence). CDR3 sequence reads: CSASSMGTQYF. The CDR3 DNA is TGCAGTGCTAGTTCAATGGGAACGCAGTATTTT.

Sample share makes this clonotype medium-sized. The rearrangement links TRBV20-1 to TRBJ1-1; TRBD1 agrees at 7 bases. The germline V gene encodes CDR1 DFQATT and CDR2 SNEGSKA (reference sequence). CDR3 length: 15 residues. Germline trimming cut 6 bases from V and 6 bases from J; bases unmatched to any gene: 16. Here the CDR3 DNA reads TGCAGTGCCCAGGGGGGGGTAGACAGGGAAGCTGAAGCTTTCTTT. This encodes CSAQGGVDREAEAFF.

There are many counts of this clonotype. The chain employs TRBV7-9 and TRBJ2-7; D unclear. Germline V gene sequence: CDR1 SEHNR, CDR2 FQNEAQ (reference sequence). V was pared by 3 bases and J by 2 bases, with 8 bases between. This CDR3 spans 13 amino acids. The chain's CDR3 is CASSFSGTYEQYF. Written as DNA, the CDR3 is TGTGCCAGCAGCTTCAGTGGGACCTACGAGCAGTACTTC.

This clonotype ranks as medium-sized. J is TRBJ1-1 and V is TRBV14; no clear D. This CDR3 has 15 amino acids. Germline CDR1 SGHDN, CDR2 FVKESK. V dropped 1 base and J dropped 0 bases, with 9 bases sitting between them. CDR3 region: CASSQVISLNTEAFF. The CDR3 DNA follows: TGTGCCAGCAGCCAAGTTATCTCCTTGAACACTGAAGCTTTCTTT. Full variable domain (remainder filled in from reference TRBV14 and TRBJ1-1): EAGVTQFPSHSVIEKGQTVTLRCDPISGHDNLYWYRRVMGKEIKFLLHFVKESKQDESGMPNNRFLAERTGGTYSTLKVQPAELEDSGVYFCASSQVISLNTEAFFGQGTRLTVV.

This clonotype has a count of ten or more. This chain connects TRBV18 to TRBJ2-7, with D possibly TRBD2 on 6 matching bases. V shed 0 bases and J shed 3 bases, with 18 bases lying between them. This CDR3 comprises 17 residues. The germline gives CDR1 KGHSH, CDR2 LQKENI. CDR3 residues: CASSPPSGRGRYYEQYF. The CDR3 DNA follows: TGTGCCAGCTCACCACCGTCCGGGCGGGGCCGCTACTACGAGCAGTACTTC.

This clonotype rates as medium-sized. The chain carries TRBV20-1 and TRBJ1-1; D is undetermined. CDR3 length: 12 residues. The ends were cut back, 0 bases at V and 11 bases at J, with 13 bases in the middle. CDR1 DFQATT and CDR2 SNEGSKA come from the germline V gene (reference sequence). As DNA, the CDR3 is TGCAGTGCTAGAGATCGCCAACAGACGGCTTTCTTT. Encoded protein: CSARDRQQTAFF.

This clonotype has just a few counts. The chain employs TRBV24-1 and TRBJ2-7, with a possible D match to TRBD2 (6 bases). Deletions cut 9 bases from V and 2 bases from J, with 13 bases between. CDR1 is KGHDR and CDR2 is SFDVKD in the germline V gene. This CDR3 is 13 amino acids long. The CDR3 DNA follows: TGTGCCACCGCCGGGGACTCAACCTACGAGCAGTACTTC. Translating gives CATAGDSTYEQYF.

This clonotype was observed many times. The CDR3 DNA reads as TGTGCCAGCAGCTTAGGGCAGAACACTGAAGCTTTCTTT. It specifies CASSLGQNTEAFF. The genes are TRBV7-9 and TRBJ1-1; D unclear. CDR3 length equals 13 residues. The germline V gene has CDR1 SEHNR and CDR2 FQNEAQ (reference sequence). Trimming cost V 1 base and J 1 base, with 4 bases left between them.

The chain uses TRBV6-5 and TRBJ2-7; 10 positions agree with TRBD1. Germline V gives CDR1 MNHEY, CDR2 SVGAGI. V trimming: 5 bases; J trimming: 1 base; junction bases outside the gene matches: 5. This CDR3 is built from 15 residues. The chain's CDR3 is CASSQDRGRSYEQYF. For the CDR3, the DNA is TGTGCCAGCAGTCAAGACAGGGGGCGGTCCTACGAGCAGTACTTC.

In its sample, this clonotype is medium-sized. V usage is TRBV24-1 and J usage is TRBJ1-4, with D unclear. Germline V gene data show CDR1 as KGHDR and CDR2 as SFDVKD. The CDR3 contains 14 residues. V lost 10 bases, J lost 2 bases, and 13 bases lay in between. CDR3 sequence reads: CATQAGSTNEKLFF. CDR3 DNA sequence: TGTGCCACACAAGCGGGGTCTACTAATGAAAAACTGTTTTTT.

The table lists this clonotype with many counts. V is TRBV7-8 and J is TRBJ2-5; 11 positions agree with TRBD2. This CDR3 is 17 amino acids long. The junction had 10 bases not matched to a gene; V was cut back by 1 base and J by 6 bases. Germline V gene sequence: CDR1 SGHVS, CDR2 FQNEAQ. CDR3 amino acids: CASSLEYSGRAFQTQYF. The DNA of the CDR3 is TGTGCCAGCAGCTTAGAATATAGCGGGAGGGCTTTTCAGACCCAGTACTTC.

This clonotype rates as medium-sized. The chain carries TRBV7-9 and TRBJ2-1; 11 bases match TRBD2. CDR1 is SEHNR, CDR2 FQNEAQ, per germline (reference sequence). The CDR3 extends over 15 amino acids. Unmatched junction bases numbered 9, after V lost 7 bases and J lost 7 bases. This chain's CDR3 is CASNPPASGRNEQFF. CDR3 DNA sequence: TGTGCCAGCAATCCGCCTGCTAGCGGGAGGAATGAGCAGTTCTTC.

This clonotype was recorded many times. V and J are TRBV4-1 and TRBJ2-3; tentative D call: TRBD2 (6 bases). This CDR3 spans 14 amino acids. Trimming took 5 bases from V and 4 from J, leaving 13 bases between them. CDR1 MGHRA and CDR2 YSYEKL come from the germline V gene. In DNA, the CDR3 is TGCGCCAGCAGCTTAGGGGAGGCGCCAGATACGCAGTATTTT. Translating it yields CASSLGEAPDTQYF.

The genes are TRBV27 and TRBJ2-1; D is unresolved. CDR3 size: 14 residues. V was shortened by 2 bases and J by 9 bases, with 14 bases between the two germline ends. Germline V lookup: CDR1 MNHEY, CDR2 SMNVEV (reference sequence). CDR3: CASSLDRTTCEQFF. For the CDR3, the DNA is TGTGCCAGCAGTTTAGACCGCACTACTTGTGAGCAGTTCTTC.

This clonotype was recorded at least ten times. The V call is TRBV7-8, the J call TRBJ1-1; D remains unclear. Deletions cut 1 base from V and 4 bases from J, with 10 bases between. Per the germline V gene, CDR1 is SGHVS and CDR2 is FQNEAQ. The CDR3 is made up of 14 amino acids. The CDR3 loop is CASSLVGSITEAFF. As DNA, the CDR3 is TGTGCCAGCAGCTTAGTAGGTTCCATCACTGAAGCTTTCTTT.

Comment on this clonotype: Germline is not matched at one junction end, which may reflect a read error. The chain uses TRBV5-1 and TRBJ1-2; 10 bases are shared with TRBD1. There are 14 residues in the CDR3. CDR1 and CDR2 from the germline V gene are SGHRS and YFSETQ. The CDR3 nucleotides read TGCGCCAGCAGCTTGGAGACAGGGGGCAATGGCTACAACTTC. Encoded protein: CASSLETGGNGYNF.